These T cell receptor beta chains were read from a single sample in a study of identical twins. TCRdb redid the calling of the 5' RACE reads with MiXCR, one entry per CDR3 protein. The sample contains roughly 350,000 distinct CDR3 sequences, about 10% of which appear only once. Material for sequencing was naive T cells sorted from blood. The receptor source for this set is a woman aged 50 to 60 in good health. Each CDR3 is given without its conserved first and last residue. D genes are given only for firm matches.

>TRBV5-1|-|13
ASIPGSGRITEAF
>TRBV6-5|TRBD2|14
ASSKTSGRWTGELF
>TRBV29-1|-|7
SVPGGYT
>TRBV27|-|14
ASSSFGGSSTDTQY
>TRBV2|-|12
ASNRQATNEKLF
>TRBV7-2|-|16
ASSAWALRVAYNSPLH
>TRBV6-5|TRBD2|15
ASRPGLAGGLTGELF
>TRBV6-1|-|11
ASSDGGQGVQY
>TRBV29-1|-|13
SVGGGLQLGEKLF
>TRBV3-1|TRBD1|15
ASSHPRQGALADTQY
>TRBV20-1|-|12
SAREPRGYNEQF
>TRBV2|TRBD2|16
ASSENTRLAGGGNEQF
>TRBV29-1|TRBD1|12
SVAEGQGNSPIH